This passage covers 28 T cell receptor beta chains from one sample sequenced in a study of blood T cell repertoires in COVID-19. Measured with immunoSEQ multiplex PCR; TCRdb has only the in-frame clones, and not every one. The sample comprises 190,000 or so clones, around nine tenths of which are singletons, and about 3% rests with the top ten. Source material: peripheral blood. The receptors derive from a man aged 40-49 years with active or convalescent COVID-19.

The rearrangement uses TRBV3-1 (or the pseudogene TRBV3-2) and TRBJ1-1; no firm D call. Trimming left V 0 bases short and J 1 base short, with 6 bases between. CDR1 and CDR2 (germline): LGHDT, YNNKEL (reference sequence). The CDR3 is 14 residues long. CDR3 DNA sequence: TGTGCCAGCAGCCAAGAGCTCGGGAACACTGAAGCTTTCTTT. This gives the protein CASSQELGNTEAFF.

This CDR3 reads CASSYSGVDTQYF. As DNA, the CDR3 is TGTGCCAGCAGTTACTCAGGGGTAGATACGCAGTATTTT. The chain recombines TRBV6-2 or TRBV6-3 with TRBJ2-3; D possibly corresponds to TRBD1 (5 bases). This CDR3 contains 13 residues. Germline CDR1 MNHEY, CDR2 SVGEGT. Trimming stripped 0 bases from V and 5 bases from J, with 6 bases between.

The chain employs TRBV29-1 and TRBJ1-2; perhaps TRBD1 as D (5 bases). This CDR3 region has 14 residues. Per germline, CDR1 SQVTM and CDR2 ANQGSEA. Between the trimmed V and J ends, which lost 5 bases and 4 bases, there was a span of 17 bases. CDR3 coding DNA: TGCAGCGTTTTTTCTGACGGGACTGCCTATGGCTACACCTTC. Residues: CSVFSDGTAYGYTF.

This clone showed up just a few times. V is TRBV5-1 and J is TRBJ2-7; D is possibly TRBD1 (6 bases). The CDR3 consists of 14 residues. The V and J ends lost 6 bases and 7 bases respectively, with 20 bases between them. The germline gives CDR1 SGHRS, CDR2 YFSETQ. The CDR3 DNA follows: TGCGCCAGCACTCCACAGGGCGCCTCAGGAGAGCAGTACTTC. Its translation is CASTPQGASGEQYF.

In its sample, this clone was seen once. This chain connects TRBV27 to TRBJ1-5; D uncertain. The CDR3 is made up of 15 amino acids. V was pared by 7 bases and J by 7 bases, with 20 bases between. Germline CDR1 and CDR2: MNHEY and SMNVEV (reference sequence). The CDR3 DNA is TGTGCCAGCACCCCGGAGGCGGGTGCGGGACAGCCCCAGCATTTT. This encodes CASTPEAGAGQPQHF.

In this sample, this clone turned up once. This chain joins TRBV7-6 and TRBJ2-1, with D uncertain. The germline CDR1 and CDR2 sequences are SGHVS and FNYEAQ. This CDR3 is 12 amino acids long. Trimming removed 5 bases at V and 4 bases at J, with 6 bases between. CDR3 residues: CASSPGYNEQFF. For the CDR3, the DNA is TGTGCCAGCAGCCCCGGGTACAATGAGCAGTTCTTC.

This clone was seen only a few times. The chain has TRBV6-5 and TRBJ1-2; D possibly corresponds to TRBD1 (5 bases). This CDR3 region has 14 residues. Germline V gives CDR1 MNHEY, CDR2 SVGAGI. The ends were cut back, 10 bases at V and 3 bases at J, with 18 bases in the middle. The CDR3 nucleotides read TGTGCCACCAAACCCAGGGATAACCACTATGGCTACACCTTC. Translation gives CATKPRDNHYGYTF.

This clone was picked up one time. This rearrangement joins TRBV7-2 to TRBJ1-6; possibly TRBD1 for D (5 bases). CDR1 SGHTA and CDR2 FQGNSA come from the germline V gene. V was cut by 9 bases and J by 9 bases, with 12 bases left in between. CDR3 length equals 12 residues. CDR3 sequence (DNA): TGTGCCAGTGGTACAGGTGGTTCACCCCTCCACTTT. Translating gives CASGTGGSPLHF. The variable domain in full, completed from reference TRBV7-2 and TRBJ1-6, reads GAGVSQSPSNKVTEKGKDVELRCDPISGHTALYWYRQSLGQGLEFLIYFQGNSAPDKSGLPSDRFSAERTGGSVSTLTIQRTQQEDSAVYLCASGTGGSPLHFGNGTRLTVT.

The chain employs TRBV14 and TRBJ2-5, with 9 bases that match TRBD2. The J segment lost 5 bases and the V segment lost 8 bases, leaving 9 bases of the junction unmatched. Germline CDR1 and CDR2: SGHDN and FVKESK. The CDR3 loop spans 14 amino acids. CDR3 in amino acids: CASSLAGNGETQYF. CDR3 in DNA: TGTGCCAGCTCCCTAGCGGGGAATGGGGAGACCCAGTACTTC. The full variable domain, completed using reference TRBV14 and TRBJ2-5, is EAGVTQFPSHSVIEKGQTVTLRCDPISGHDNLYWYRRVMGKEIKFLLHFVKESKQDESGMPNNRFLAERTGGTYSTLKVQPAELEDSGVYFCASSLAGNGETQYFGPGTRLLVL.

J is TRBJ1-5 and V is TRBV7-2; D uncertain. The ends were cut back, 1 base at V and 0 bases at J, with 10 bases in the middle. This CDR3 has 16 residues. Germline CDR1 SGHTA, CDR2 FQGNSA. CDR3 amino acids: CASSLVGGFSNQPQHF. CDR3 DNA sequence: TGTGCCAGCAGCTTAGTAGGAGGGTTTAGCAATCAGCCCCAGCATTTT.

The CDR3 spells CASSHRRGQGETQYF. CDR3 nucleotides: TGTGCCAGCAGCCACCGCAGGGGGCAGGGGGAGACCCAGTACTTC. This sequence joins TRBV4-2 and TRBJ2-5; 8 bases fit TRBD1. This CDR3 has 15 residues. Germline V gene sequence: CDR1 LGHNA, CDR2 YNFKEQ. With V trimmed by 3 bases and J by 5 bases, 8 bases remained unmatched.

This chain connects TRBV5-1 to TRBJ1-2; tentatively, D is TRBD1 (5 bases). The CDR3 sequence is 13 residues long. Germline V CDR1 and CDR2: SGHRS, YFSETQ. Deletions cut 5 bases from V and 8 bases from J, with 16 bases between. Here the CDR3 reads CASRVVQDGGYTF. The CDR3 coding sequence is TGCGCCAGCAGGGTGGTACAGGATGGCGGCTACACCTTC.

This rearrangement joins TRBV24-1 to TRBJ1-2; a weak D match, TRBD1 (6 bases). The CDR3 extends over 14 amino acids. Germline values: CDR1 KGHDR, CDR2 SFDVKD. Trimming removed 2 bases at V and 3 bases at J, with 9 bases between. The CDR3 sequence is CATSDSGGDYGYTF. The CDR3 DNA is TGTGCCACCAGTGATTCGGGGGGCGACTATGGCTACACCTTC.

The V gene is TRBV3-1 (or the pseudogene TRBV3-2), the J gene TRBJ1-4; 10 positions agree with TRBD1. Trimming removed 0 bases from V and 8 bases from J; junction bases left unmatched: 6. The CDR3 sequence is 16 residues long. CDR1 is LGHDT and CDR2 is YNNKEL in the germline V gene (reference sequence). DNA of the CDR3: TGTGCCAGCAGCCAAGATCTGGGGACAGGGGAAGAAAAACTGTTTTTT. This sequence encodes CASSQDLGTGEEKLFF.

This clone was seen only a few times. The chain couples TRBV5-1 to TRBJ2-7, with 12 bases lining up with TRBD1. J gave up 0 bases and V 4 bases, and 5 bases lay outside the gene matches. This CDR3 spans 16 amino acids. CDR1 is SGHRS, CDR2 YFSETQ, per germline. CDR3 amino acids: CASSAGTGGGSYEQYF. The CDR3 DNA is TGCGCCAGCAGCGCCGGGACAGGGGGCGGCTCCTACGAGCAGTACTTC.

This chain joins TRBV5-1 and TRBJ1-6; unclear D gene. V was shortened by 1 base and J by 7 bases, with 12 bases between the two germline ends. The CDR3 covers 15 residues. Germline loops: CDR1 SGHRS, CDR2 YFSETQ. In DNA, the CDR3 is TGCGCCAGCAGCTTGACGGCCGCGGGGAATTCACCCCTCCACTTT. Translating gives CASSLTAAGNSPLHF.

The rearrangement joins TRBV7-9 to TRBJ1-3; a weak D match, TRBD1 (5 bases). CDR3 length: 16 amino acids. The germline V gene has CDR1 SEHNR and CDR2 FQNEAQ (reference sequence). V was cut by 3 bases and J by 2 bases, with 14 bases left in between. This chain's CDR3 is CASSLGQLETGNTIYF. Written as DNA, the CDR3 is TGTGCCAGCAGCTTGGGGCAGTTAGAGACTGGAAACACCATATATTTT.

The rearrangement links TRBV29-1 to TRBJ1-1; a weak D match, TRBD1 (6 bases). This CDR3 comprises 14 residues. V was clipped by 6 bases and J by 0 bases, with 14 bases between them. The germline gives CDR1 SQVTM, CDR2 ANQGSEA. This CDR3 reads CSVRSGTLNTEAFF. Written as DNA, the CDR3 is TGCAGCGTACGTTCCGGGACATTGAACACTGAAGCTTTCTTT.

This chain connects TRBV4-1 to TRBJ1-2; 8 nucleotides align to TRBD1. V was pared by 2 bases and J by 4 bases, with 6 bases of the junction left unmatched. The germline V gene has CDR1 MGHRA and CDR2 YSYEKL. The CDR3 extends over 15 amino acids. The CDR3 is CASSQRQGSIYGYTF. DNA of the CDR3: TGCGCCAGCAGCCAAAGACAGGGGTCGATCTATGGCTACACCTTC.

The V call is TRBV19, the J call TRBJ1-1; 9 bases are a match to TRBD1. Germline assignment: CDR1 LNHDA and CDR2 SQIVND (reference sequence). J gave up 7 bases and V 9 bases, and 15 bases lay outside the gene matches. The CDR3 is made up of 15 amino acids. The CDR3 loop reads CASEPMVQGAGEAFF. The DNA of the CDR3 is TGTGCCAGCGAACCGATGGTACAGGGGGCAGGTGAAGCTTTCTTT.

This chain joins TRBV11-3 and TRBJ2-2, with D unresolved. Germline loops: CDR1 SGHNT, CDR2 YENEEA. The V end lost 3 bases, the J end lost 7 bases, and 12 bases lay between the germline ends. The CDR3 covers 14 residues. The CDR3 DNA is TGTGCCAGCAGCTTCCAGGCCGCTATCGGGGAGCTGTTTTTT. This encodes CASSFQAAIGELFF.

The CDR3 DNA reads TGTGCCAGCAGCGTAGGCAGGGGAGCAACTAATGAAAAACTGTTTTTT. The encoded protein is CASSVGRGATNEKLFF. The chain combines TRBV9 with TRBJ1-4; the D gene is possibly TRBD1 (6 bases). V lost 0 bases, J lost 0 bases, and 9 bases lay in between. The CDR3 sequence is 16 residues long. Germline CDR1 and CDR2: SGDLS and YYNGEE.

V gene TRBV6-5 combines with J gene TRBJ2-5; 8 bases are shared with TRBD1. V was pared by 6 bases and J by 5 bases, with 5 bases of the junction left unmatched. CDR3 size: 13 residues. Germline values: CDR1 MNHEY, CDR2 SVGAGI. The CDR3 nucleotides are TGTGCCAGCAGCCCAGGGGGCCGGGAGACCCAGTACTTC. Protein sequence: CASSPGGRETQYF.

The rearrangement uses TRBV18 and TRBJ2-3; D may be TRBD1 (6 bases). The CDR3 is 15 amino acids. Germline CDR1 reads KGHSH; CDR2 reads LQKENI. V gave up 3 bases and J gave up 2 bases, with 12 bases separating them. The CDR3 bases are TGTGCCAGCTCACCGACCAGGGGTTACACAGATACGCAGTATTTT. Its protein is CASSPTRGYTDTQYF.

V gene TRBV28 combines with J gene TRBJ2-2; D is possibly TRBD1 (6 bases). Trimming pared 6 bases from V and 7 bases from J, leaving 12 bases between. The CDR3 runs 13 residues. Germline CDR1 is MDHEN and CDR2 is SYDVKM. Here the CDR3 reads CASRLQGGGELFF. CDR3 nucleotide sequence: TGTGCCAGCAGACTACAGGGCGGCGGGGAGCTGTTTTTT.

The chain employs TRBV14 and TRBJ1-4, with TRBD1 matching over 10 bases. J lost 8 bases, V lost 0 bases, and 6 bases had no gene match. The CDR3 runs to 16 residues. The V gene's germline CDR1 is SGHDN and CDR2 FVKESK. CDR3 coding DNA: TGTGCCAGCAGCCAAGATATAAGGACAGGGGGAGAAAAACTGTTTTTT. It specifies CASSQDIRTGGEKLFF.

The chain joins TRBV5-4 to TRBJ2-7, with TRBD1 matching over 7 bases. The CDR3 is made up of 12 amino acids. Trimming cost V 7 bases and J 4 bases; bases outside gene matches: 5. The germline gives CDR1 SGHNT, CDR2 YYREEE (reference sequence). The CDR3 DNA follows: TGTGCCAGCGGGGTACAGGGGTACGAGCAGTACTTC. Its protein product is CASGVQGYEQYF.

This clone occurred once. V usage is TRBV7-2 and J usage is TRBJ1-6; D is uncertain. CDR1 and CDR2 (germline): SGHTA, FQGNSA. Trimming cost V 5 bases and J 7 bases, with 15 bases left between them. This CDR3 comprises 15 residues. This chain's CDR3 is CASSATAALNSPLHF. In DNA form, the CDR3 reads TGTGCCAGCAGCGCAACAGCCGCCCTAAATTCACCCCTCCACTTT.